The T cell receptor (beta chain) under discussion was sequenced for a study of blood T cell repertoires in COVID-19. The CDR3 covers 13 residues. Germline CDR1 reads SGHKS; CDR2 reads YYEKEE (reference sequence). The V gene lost 3 bases and the J gene lost 6 bases, with 11 bases spanning the gap. TCRdb's table, derived via immunoSEQ multiplex PCR, lists solely in-frame clones and lacks some. The table shows a few hundred thousand clones, with around 80% occurring only once. This clone has just one count. This TCR came from a man aged 30 to 45 with acute COVID-19. This sequence joins TRBV5-5 and TRBJ2-3, with D possibly being TRBD2 (6 bases). Sequencing was done on a sample of PBMCs or T cells enriched from blood (not recorded which). The CDR3 reads CASSWGESDTQYF. The CDR3 DNA follows: TGTGCCAGCAGCTGGGGGGAATCGGATACGCAGTATTTT. The entire variable domain, with the rest obtained from reference TRBV5-5 and TRBJ2-3, is as follows: DAGVTQSPTHLIKTRGQQVTLRCSPISGHKSVSWYQQVLGQGPQFIFQYYEKEERGRGNFPDRFSARQFPNYSSELNVNALLLGDSALYLCASSWGESDTQYFGPGTRLTVL.